This T cell receptor (beta chain) was profiled in a study of shared clonotypes between healthy human individuals. Recent acute infections and vaccinations were absent in the healthy HIV-negative adult donors. General study points: Even with large depth, rarefaction showed that sorted-subset sequencing was incomplete. Only blood was sampled, and tissue TCR repertoires likely differ from blood ones.

From germline, CDR1 is MNHEY and CDR2 SMNVEV (reference sequence). The CDR3 is made up of 12 amino acids. With 5 bases removed from V and 7 bases from J, the gap between germline ends came to 9 bases. Authors' processing steps: Because ImmunoSEQ provided only junction sequences with no quality scores, the filtering differed. Method: immunoSEQ multiplex PCR; TCRdb's copy keeps in-frame clones and lacks some. For V, J and clone size, that table is used; D and trimming come from the DNA. The data hold 1,500,000 or so clones, with more than 95% observed a single time. About this clone itself: Its antigen is undetermined.

V gene TRBV27 combines with J gene TRBJ2-1; D ambiguous. The sequencing input was naive CD4+ T cells sorted from blood. Described subset: CD45RA+ positively selected. The receptor was isolated from a man in his thirties or forties in good health. CDR3 nucleotides: TGTGCCAGCAGTCACGACTGGAATGAGCAGTTCTTC. It translates to CASSHDWNEQFF.